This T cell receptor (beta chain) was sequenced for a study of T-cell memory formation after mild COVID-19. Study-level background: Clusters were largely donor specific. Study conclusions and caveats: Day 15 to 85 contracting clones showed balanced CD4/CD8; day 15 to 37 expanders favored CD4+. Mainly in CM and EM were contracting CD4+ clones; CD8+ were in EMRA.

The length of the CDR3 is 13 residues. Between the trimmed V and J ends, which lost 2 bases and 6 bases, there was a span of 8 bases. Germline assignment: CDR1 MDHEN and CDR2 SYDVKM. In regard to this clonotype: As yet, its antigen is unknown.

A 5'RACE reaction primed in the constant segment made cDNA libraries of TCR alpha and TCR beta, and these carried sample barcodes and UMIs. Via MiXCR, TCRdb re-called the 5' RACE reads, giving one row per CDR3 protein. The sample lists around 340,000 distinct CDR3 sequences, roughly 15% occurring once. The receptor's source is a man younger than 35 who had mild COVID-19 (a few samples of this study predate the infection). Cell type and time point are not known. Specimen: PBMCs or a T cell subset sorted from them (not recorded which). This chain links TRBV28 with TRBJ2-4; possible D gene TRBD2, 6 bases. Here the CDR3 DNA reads TGTGCCAGCAGTTTAGGGACTGGAAACATTCAGTACTTC. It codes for CASSLGTGNIQYF.